The clone carrying this T cell receptor (beta chain) was counted a few times. What it recognizes is unknown. Cultured CD4+ T-cell DNA underwent Oncomine TCR Beta short-read sequencing. In TCRdb, the PCR reads were re-called with MiXCR into one record per CDR3 protein. Of about 5,100 distinct CDR3 sequences in the sample, roughly 23% are singletons; the top ten hold approximately 25%. These data are taken from a study of vaccination and CD4 T cells after COVID-19. Study background: Median time from COVID diagnosis to post-COVID sampling was 100 to 130 days (35 to 161). Control wells got either CEFX epitopes, HIV-1 Nef peptides, or no peptide at all.

The germline V gene has CDR1 MNHNS and CDR2 SASEGT. V shed 6 bases and J shed 1 base, with 12 bases lying between them. This CDR3 region has 14 residues. Treatment noted: approximately nine-day PBMC culture with coronavirus spike peptide pools or control peptides (ViraFEST assay). With peptide pools, ViraFEST first expanded antigen-specific T cells and afterwards sequenced their TCRs. Culture conditions combined around 2 million PBMCs per well with 9 to 10 IU/ml IL-2 and roughly 10 ug/ml peptide pools. The rearrangement joins TRBV6-1 to TRBJ1-1; D gene uncertain. This clonotype originated in a human donor who had recovered from COVID-19. This specimen consisted of CD4+ T cells from blood, cultured in vitro, obtained after SARS-CoV-2 vaccination. The CDR3 DNA reads as TGTGCCAGCAGGGGTTTGGGGAAGAACACTGAAGCTTTCTTT. Its translation: CASRGLGKNTEAFF.